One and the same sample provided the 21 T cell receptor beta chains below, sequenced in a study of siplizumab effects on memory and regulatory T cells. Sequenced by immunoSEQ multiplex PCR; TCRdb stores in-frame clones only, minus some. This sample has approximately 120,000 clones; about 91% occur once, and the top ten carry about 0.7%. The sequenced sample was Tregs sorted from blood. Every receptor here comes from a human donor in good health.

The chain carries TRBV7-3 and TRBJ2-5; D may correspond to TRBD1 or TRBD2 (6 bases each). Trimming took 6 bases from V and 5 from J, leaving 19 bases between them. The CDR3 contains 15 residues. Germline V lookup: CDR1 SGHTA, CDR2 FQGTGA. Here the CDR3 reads CASSKEGHSLETQYF. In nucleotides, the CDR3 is TGTGCCAGCAGTAAGGAGGGACACTCGCTGGAGACCCAGTACTTC. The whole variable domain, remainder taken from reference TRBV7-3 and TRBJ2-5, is GAGVSQTPSNKVTEKGKYVELRCDPISGHTALYWYRQSLGQGPEFLIYFQGTGAADDSGLPNDRFFAVRPEGSVSTLKIQRTERGDSAVYLCASSKEGHSLETQYFGPGTRLLVL.

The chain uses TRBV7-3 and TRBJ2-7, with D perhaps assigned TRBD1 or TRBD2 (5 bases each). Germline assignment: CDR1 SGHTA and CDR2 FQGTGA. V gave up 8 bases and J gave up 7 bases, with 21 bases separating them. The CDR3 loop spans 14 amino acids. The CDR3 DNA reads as TGTGCCAGCTCCCTAGGGGACCGACCGTATGAGCAGTACTTC. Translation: CASSLGDRPYEQYF.

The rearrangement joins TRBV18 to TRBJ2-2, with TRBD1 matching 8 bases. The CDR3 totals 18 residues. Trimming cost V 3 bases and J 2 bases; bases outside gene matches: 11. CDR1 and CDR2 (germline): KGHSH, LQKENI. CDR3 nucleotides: TGTGCCAGCTCACCTTACGTCGAGGCAGGGGGCAACACCGGGGAGCTGTTTTTT. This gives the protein CASSPYVEAGGNTGELFF.

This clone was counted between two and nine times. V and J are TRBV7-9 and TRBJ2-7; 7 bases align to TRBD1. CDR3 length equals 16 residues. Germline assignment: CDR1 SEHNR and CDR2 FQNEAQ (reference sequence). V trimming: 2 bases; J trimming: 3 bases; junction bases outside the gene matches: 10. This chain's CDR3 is CASSLYTGADNYEQYF. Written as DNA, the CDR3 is TGTGCCAGCAGCTTATATACAGGGGCAGATAACTACGAGCAGTACTTC.

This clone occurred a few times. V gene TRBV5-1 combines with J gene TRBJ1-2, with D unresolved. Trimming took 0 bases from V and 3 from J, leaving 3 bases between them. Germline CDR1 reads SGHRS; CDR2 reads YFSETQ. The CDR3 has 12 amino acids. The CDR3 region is CASSLEYYGYTF. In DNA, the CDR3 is TGCGCCAGCAGCTTGGAGTACTATGGCTACACCTTC. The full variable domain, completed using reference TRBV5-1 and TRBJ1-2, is KAGVTQTPRYLIKTRGQQVTLSCSPISGHRSVSWYQQTPGQGLQFLFEYFSETQRNKGNFPGRFSGRQFSNSRSEMNVSTLELGDSALYLCASSLEYYGYTFGSGTRLTVV.

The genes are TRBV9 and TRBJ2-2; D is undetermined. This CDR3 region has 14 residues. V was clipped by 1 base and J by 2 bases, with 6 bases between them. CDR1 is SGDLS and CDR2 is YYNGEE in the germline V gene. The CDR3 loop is CASSVTPNTGELFF. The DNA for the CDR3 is TGTGCCAGCAGCGTAACCCCAAACACCGGGGAGCTGTTTTTT.

The CDR3 DNA follows: TGTGCCAGCGGACAGGGGTATGAGCAGTTCTTC. Its translation is CASGQGYEQFF. The chain joins TRBV6-1 to TRBJ2-1, with 9 bases lining up with TRBD1. The germline V gene encodes CDR1 MNHNS and CDR2 SASEGT. Germline trimming cut 8 bases from V and 8 bases from J; bases unmatched to any gene: 1. This CDR3 spans 11 amino acids.

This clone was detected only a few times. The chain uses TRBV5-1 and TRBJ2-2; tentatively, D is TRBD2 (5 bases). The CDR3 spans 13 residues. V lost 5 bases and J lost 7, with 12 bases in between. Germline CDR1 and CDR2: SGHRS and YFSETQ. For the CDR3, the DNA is TGCGCCAGCAGAGAGGAGGAAGACGGGGAGCTGTTTTTT. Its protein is CASREEEDGELFF.

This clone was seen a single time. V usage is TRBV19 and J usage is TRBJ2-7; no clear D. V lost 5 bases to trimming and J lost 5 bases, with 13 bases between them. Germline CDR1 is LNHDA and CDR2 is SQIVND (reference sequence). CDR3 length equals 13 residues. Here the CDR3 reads CASSYSGIHEQYF. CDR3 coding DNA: TGTGCCAGTAGTTATTCTGGGATCCACGAGCAGTACTTC.

For the CDR3, the DNA is TGTGCCAGCAGTGACGGGTGGTGGCGGGATGAGCAGTTCTTC. Translated, it gives CASSDGWWRDEQFF. The gene calls are TRBV6-1 and TRBJ2-1; TRBD2 is a possible D gene (5 bases). Trimming removed 3 bases from V and 8 bases from J, with 14 bases in between. The length of the CDR3 is 14 residues. The germline CDR1 and CDR2 sequences are MNHNS and SASEGT.

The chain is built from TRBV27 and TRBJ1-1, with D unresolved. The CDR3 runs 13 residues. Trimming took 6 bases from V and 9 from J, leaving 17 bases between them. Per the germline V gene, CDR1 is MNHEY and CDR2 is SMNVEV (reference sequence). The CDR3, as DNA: TGTGCCAGCAGGTCAAGCCTTGCCCTGCAAGCTTTCTTT. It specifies CASRSSLALQAFF.

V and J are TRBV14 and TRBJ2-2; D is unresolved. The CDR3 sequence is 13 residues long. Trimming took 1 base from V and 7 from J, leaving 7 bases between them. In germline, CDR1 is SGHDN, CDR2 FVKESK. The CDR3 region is CASSQGVRGELFF. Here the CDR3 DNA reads TGTGCCAGCAGCCAAGGGGTCCGCGGGGAGCTGTTTTTT.

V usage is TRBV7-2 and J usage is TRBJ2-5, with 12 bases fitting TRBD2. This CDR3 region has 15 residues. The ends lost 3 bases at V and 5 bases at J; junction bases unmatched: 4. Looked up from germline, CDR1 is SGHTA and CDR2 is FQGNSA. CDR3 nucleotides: TGTGCCAGCAGCTTTCCTAGCGGGGGGGCGGAGACCCAGTACTTC. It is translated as CASSFPSGGAETQYF.

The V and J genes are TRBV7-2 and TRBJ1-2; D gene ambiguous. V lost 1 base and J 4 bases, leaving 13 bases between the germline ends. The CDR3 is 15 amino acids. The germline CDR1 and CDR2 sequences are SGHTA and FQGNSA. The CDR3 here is CASSLGHGVPYGYTF. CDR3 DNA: TGTGCCAGCAGCTTAGGGCACGGGGTTCCCTATGGCTACACCTTC.

The CDR3 here is CASSLWTGGGETQYF. CDR3 bases: TGTGCCAGCAGCCTCTGGACAGGGGGAGGAGAGACCCAGTACTTC. The V gene is TRBV14, the J gene TRBJ2-5, with 10 bases fitting TRBD1. The CDR3 length is 15 residues. With V trimmed by 4 bases and J by 4 bases, 6 bases remained unmatched. Germline-derived CDR1 and CDR2 are SGHDN and FVKESK.

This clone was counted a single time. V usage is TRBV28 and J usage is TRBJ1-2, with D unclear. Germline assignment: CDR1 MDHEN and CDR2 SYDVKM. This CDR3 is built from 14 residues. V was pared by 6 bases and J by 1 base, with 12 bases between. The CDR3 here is CASSQGRFNYGYTF. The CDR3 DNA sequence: TGTGCCAGCAGCCAAGGACGGTTTAACTATGGCTACACCTTC.

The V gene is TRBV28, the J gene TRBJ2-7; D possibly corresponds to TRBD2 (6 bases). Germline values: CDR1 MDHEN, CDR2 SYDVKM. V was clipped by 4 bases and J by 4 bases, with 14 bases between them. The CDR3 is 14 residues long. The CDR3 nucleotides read TGTGCCAGCAGTTCTACCGGAGGGAAGTACGAGCAGTACTTC. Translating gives CASSSTGGKYEQYF.

The CDR3 DNA reads TGTGCCAGCACCATGAGCCATAGCAATCAGCCCCAGCATTTT. Protein: CASTMSHSNQPQHF. The chain carries TRBV6-1 and TRBJ1-5; no reliable D call. V was shortened by 7 bases and J by 0 bases, with 10 bases between the two germline ends. Germline V CDR1 and CDR2: MNHNS, SASEGT. CDR3 length equals 14 residues.

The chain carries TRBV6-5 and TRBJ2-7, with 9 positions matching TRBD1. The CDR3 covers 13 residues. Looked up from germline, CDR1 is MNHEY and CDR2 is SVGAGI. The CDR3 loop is CVSYGTGLHEQYF. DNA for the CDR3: TGTGTCTCATACGGGACAGGGTTGCACGAGCAGTACTTC.

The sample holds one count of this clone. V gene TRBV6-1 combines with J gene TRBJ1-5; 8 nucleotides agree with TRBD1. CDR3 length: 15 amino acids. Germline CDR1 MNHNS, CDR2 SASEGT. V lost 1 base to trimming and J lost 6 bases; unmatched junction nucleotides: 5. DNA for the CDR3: TGTGCCAGCAGTGAAGTAGGACAGGGAAGTCAGCCCCAGCATTTT. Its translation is CASSEVGQGSQPQHF.

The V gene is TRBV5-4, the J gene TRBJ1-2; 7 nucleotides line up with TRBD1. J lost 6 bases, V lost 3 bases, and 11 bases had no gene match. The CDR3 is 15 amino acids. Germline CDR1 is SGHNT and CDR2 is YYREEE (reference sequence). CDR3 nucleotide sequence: TGTGCCAGCAGCTCACAGACCAGACAGGGAGATGGCTACACCTTC. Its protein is CASSSQTRQGDGYTF.